A single sample is the source of the 8 T cell receptor beta chains below, sequenced in a study of blood T cells in healthy people across ages. A second PCR of 7 to 11 cycles used a sample-barcoded 5' primer and a J-beta primer mix. One entry per CDR3 protein results from TCRdb running MiXCR on the 5' RACE reads. This table has around 800,000 distinct CDR3 sequences, 40% to 50% appearing once. The sequencing input was blood. All receptors derive from a man between 60 and 75 years old in good health.

V is TRBV7-2 and J is TRBJ2-3; 7 bases line up with TRBD1. The CDR3 loop spans 14 amino acids. Germline CDR1 and CDR2: SGHTA and FQGNSA. The ends lost 4 bases at V and 8 bases at J; junction bases unmatched: 9. CDR3 sequence reads: CASSWDSAGGTQYF. The DNA for the CDR3 is TGTGCCAGCAGCTGGGACAGTGCCGGAGGTACGCAGTATTTT. The entire variable domain, with the rest obtained from reference TRBV7-2 and TRBJ2-3, is as follows: GAGVSQSPSNKVTEKGKDVELRCDPISGHTALYWYRQSLGQGLEFLIYFQGNSAPDKSGLPSDRFSAERTGGSVSTLTIQRTQQEDSAVYLCASSWDSAGGTQYFGPGTRLTVL.

The chain employs TRBV28 and TRBJ1-2; D gene uncertain. This CDR3 contains 12 residues. The germline V gene encodes CDR1 MDHEN and CDR2 SYDVKM. V was cut by 7 bases and J by 1 base, with 7 bases left in between. The CDR3 loop is CASTESNYGYTF. The CDR3 bases are TGTGCCAGCACGGAGAGTAACTATGGCTACACCTTC.

The V gene is TRBV6-5, the J gene TRBJ2-1, with TRBD2 identical over 7 bases. This CDR3 comprises 15 residues. J gave up 0 bases and V 6 bases, and 5 bases lay outside the gene matches. CDR1 and CDR2 from the germline V gene are MNHEY and SVGAGI. This chain's CDR3 is CASSRSGVSYNEQFF. Here the CDR3 DNA reads TGTGCCAGCAGCCGAAGCGGGGTCTCCTACAATGAGCAGTTCTTC.

The CDR3 DNA reads as TGCGCCAGCAGAACTGGGACTAGCGGGAGGAGCAATGAGCAGTTCTTC. This encodes CASRTGTSGRSNEQFF. The gene calls are TRBV5-1 and TRBJ2-1; 15 bases line up with TRBD2. Unmatched junction bases numbered 6, after V lost 5 bases and J lost 6 bases. Germline V CDR1 and CDR2: SGHRS, YFSETQ. This CDR3 spans 16 amino acids.

This chain joins TRBV12-3 or TRBV12-4 and TRBJ2-7; D is undetermined. The CDR3 extends over 13 amino acids. The V end was cut by 5 bases, the J end by 5 bases, with 13 bases between. The CDR3 DNA sequence: TGTGCCAGCAGTCTTAGGGATCCCAACGAGCAGTACTTC. Amino acid sequence: CASSLRDPNEQYF.

This clonotype was counted a few times. This rearrangement joins TRBV7-8 to TRBJ2-1; 9 bases fit TRBD1. Per the germline V gene, CDR1 is SGHVS and CDR2 is FQNEAQ. V shed 2 bases, J shed 4 bases, and the junction held 3 bases outside the gene matches. The CDR3 has 15 amino acids. CDR3 protein: CASSLRDRVYNEQFF. The CDR3 DNA follows: TGTGCCAGCAGCTTAAGGGACAGGGTATACAATGAGCAGTTCTTC.

A few counts support this clonotype. V and J are TRBV20-1 and TRBJ2-3; the D is unclear. V was clipped by 6 bases and J by 7 bases, with 20 bases between them. CDR3 size: 14 residues. Germline V gene sequence: CDR1 DFQATT, CDR2 SNEGSKA (reference sequence). CDR3 loop: CSANYFQGSNTQYF. Written as DNA, the CDR3 is TGCAGTGCCAACTACTTTCAAGGGTCAAATACGCAGTATTTT.

This chain connects TRBV2 to TRBJ2-1; D gene ambiguous. The CDR3 has 12 amino acids. Trimming pared 4 bases from V and 5 bases from J, leaving 6 bases between. Germline V CDR1 and CDR2: SNHLY, FYNNEI. DNA for the CDR3: TGTGCCAGCAGTGCCGAACACAATGAGCAGTTCTTC. Its translation: CASSAEHNEQFF.